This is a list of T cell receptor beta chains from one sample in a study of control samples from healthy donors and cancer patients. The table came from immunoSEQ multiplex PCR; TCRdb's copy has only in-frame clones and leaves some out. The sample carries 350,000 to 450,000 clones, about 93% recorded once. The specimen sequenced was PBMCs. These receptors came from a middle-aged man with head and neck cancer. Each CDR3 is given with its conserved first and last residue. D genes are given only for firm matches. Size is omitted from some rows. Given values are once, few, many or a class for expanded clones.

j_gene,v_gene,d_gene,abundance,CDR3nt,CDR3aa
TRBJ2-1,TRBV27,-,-,TGTGCCAGCAGTTCCCCATTTGGATCTGAGCAGTTCTTC,CASSSPFGSEQFF
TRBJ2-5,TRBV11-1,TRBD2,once,TGTGCCAGCAGCCTCGGGGCGGGGGGAGGTTGGGAGACCCAGTACTTC,CASSLGAGGGWETQYF
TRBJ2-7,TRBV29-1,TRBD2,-,TGCAGCGTTGTTGACGGGACTAGTCTATACGAGCAGTACTTC,CSVVDGTSLYEQYF
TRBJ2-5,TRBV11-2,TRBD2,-,TGTGCCAGCAGCCCTCCCACTAGCGGGAAGTACCAAGAGACCCAGTACTTC,CASSPPTSGKYQETQYF
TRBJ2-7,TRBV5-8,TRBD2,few,TGTGCCAGCAGCTTGGCCCGACTAGCGGCCCCCTACGAGCAGTACTTC,CASSLARLAAPYEQYF
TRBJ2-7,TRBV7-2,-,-,TGTGCCAGCAGCTTAACCTACGAGCAGTACTTC,CASSLTYEQYF
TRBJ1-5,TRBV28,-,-,TGTGCCAGCAACGGACCGAATAGCAATCAGCCCCAGCATTTT,CASNGPNSNQPQHF
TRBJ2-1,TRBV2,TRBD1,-,TGTGCCAGCAGTGAGGGACAGGGTAGGGGATTCTCCTACAATGAGCAGTTCTTC,CASSEGQGRGFSYNEQFF
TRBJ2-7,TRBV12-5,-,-,TGTGCTAGTGGCCCGGACGGGAGCTACGAGCAGTACTTC,CASGPDGSYEQYF
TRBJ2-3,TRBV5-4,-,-,TGTGCCAGCAGCTTAATCCCCTCAGGCCCAGATACGCAGTATTTT,CASSLIPSGPDTQYF
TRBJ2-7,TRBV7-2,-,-,TGTGCCAGCAGCTTAAGACACAACACCTACGAGCAGTACTTC,CASSLRHNTYEQYF
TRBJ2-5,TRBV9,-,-,TGTGCCAGCAGCGTAGGAGGGGGGGAGTACCAAGAGACCCAGTACTTC,CASSVGGGEYQETQYF
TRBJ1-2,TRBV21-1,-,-,TGTGCCAGCAGCAACGAACGTTGTGGCTACACCTTC,CASSNERCGYTF
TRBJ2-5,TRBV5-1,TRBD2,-,TGCGCCAGCAGCTTGAGACGGGAGGGCCGTCGAGAGACCCAGTACTTC,CASSLRREGRRETQYF
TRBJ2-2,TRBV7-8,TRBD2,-,TGTGCCAGCCGGGATAGCGGGGCGAACACCGGGGAGCTGTTTTTT,CASRDSGANTGELFF
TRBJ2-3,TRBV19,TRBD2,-,TGTGCCAGTGGGGCTAGCGGGATCGGGGATACGCAGTATTTT,CASGASGIGDTQYF
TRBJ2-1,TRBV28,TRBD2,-,TGTGCCCTTGCGGCCCGGGGCGGGAGCTCCTACAATGAGCAGTTCTTC,CALAARGGSSYNEQFF
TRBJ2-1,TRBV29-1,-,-,TGCAGCGTTGAGAAGAACTCCTACAATGAGCAGTTCTTC,CSVEKNSYNEQFF
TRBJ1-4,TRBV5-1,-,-,TGCGCCAGCAGCGGGGCCGGGACAAAACCTGAAAAACTGTTTTTT,CASSGAGTKPEKLFF